Below are 16 T cell receptor beta chains sequenced from a single sample in a study of graft-versus-host responses after intestinal transplantation. The assay was immunoSEQ multiplex PCR, and TCRdb's table has in-frame clones only and misses some. The sample includes more than 80,000 clones, roughly nine tenths seen only once; the top ten take 0.3% to 0.4%. These receptors' targets are unknown. The sample consisted of unstimulated CD4+ T cells sorted from spleen or lymph node cells, taken before intestinal transplant. The receptors shown here come from a human donor who received an intestinal transplant.

The chain links TRBV5-1 to TRBJ2-1, with a possible D match to TRBD2 (6 bases). Germline V gives CDR1 SGHRS, CDR2 YFSETQ. This CDR3 spans 14 amino acids. V was pared by 4 bases and J by 5 bases, with 13 bases between. CDR3 DNA: TGCGCCAGCAGCATTGGGTCTAGCGACAATGAGCAGTTCTTC. It encodes CASSIGSSDNEQFF.

With regard to this clone: Other DNA sequences in the same sample also yield this CDR3. The chain carries TRBV2 and TRBJ2-3; 8 bases are shared with TRBD1. The J segment lost 1 base and the V segment lost 8 bases, leaving 2 bases of the junction unmatched. This CDR3 is built from 13 residues. Looked up from germline, CDR1 is SNHLY and CDR2 is FYNNEI. CDR3 nucleotide sequence: TGTGCCAGCTCGGGACAGGGCACAGATACGCAGTATTTT. It is translated as CASSGQGTDTQYF.

The CDR3 here is CASSSAYRGFGYEQYF. The CDR3 DNA reads TGTGCCAGCAGTTCGGCTTACAGGGGTTTCGGCTACGAGCAGTACTTC. The V call is TRBV6-5, the J call TRBJ2-7, with TRBD1 matching 7 bases. In germline, CDR1 is MNHEY, CDR2 SVGAGI. This CDR3 comprises 16 residues. The V segment lost 4 bases and the J segment 3 bases; nucleotides outside the gene matches: 12.

CDR3 loop: CASSWGDARNQETQYF. CDR3 sequence (DNA): TGCGCCAGCAGCTGGGGGGACGCTCGAAACCAAGAGACCCAGTACTTC. V is TRBV5-1 and J is TRBJ2-5, with a possible D match to TRBD2 (6 bases). V dropped 3 bases and J dropped 0 bases, with 15 bases sitting between them. The CDR3 runs to 16 residues. Germline V gene sequence: CDR1 SGHRS, CDR2 YFSETQ.

The chain links TRBV19 to TRBJ1-2; D is perhaps TRBD1 (5 bases). The CDR3 is 16 amino acids. Germline V CDR1 and CDR2: LNHDA, SQIVND (reference sequence). V lost 1 base, J lost 2 bases, and 14 bases lay in between. This CDR3 reads CASSIVSGHLNYGYTF. As DNA, the CDR3 is TGTGCCAGTAGTATAGTATCCGGACACCTGAACTATGGCTACACCTTC.

This clone came up a few times. This chain joins TRBV19 and TRBJ1-1; weak D call: TRBD1 (5 bases). CDR1 is LNHDA and CDR2 is SQIVND in the germline V gene (reference sequence). Trimming stripped 8 bases from V and 0 bases from J, with 13 bases between. The CDR3 length is 14 residues. CDR3 nucleotides: TGTGCCAGTCAGTCGCGGGGACTGAACACTGAAGCTTTCTTT. This encodes CASQSRGLNTEAFF.

The V call is TRBV5-1, the J call TRBJ2-2; 7 bases match TRBD1. J lost 1 base, V lost 4 bases, and 4 bases had no gene match. The germline CDR1 and CDR2 sequences are SGHRS and YFSETQ. The CDR3 runs to 15 residues. CDR3 residues: CASSRDRLNTGELFF. The DNA for the CDR3 is TGCGCCAGCAGCCGGGACAGATTGAACACCGGGGAGCTGTTTTTT.

The chain carries TRBV28 and TRBJ1-6; 9 nucleotides line up with TRBD1. Germline values: CDR1 MDHEN, CDR2 SYDVKM. This CDR3 region has 12 residues. The V gene end was trimmed by 10 bases and the J gene end by 10 bases; junction bases not matched to a gene: 5. CDR3 loop: CATGTGGSPLHF. CDR3 bases: TGTGCCACCGGTACAGGGGGCTCACCCCTCCACTTT.

CDR3 sequence: CASSPPVAGASYNEQFF. Here the CDR3 DNA reads TGTGCCAGCTCACCACCGGTTGCGGGGGCGTCCTACAATGAGCAGTTCTTC. This chain uses TRBV18 with TRBJ2-1; maybe TRBD2 (7 bases). The ends were cut back, 0 bases at V and 1 base at J, with 13 bases in the middle. Germline CDR1 is KGHSH and CDR2 is LQKENI. This CDR3 contains 17 residues.

The genes are TRBV5-1 and TRBJ2-1, with TRBD1 matching 7 bases. The CDR3 has 13 amino acids. The germline V gene has CDR1 SGHRS and CDR2 YFSETQ. V shed 2 bases and J 5 bases; nucleotides not matched to a gene: 1. The CDR3 region is CASSFQGDNEQFF. The CDR3 nucleotides are TGCGCCAGCAGCTTCCAGGGGGACAATGAGCAGTTCTTC. Variable domain in full (rest from reference TRBV5-1 and TRBJ2-1): KAGVTQTPRYLIKTRGQQVTLSCSPISGHRSVSWYQQTPGQGLQFLFEYFSETQRNKGNFPGRFSGRQFSNSRSEMNVSTLELGDSALYLCASSFQGDNEQFFGPGTRLTVL.

This clone was observed once. The V gene is TRBV6-1, the J gene TRBJ2-3; TRBD1 matches at 9 bases. CDR3 length: 15 residues. The germline CDR1 and CDR2 sequences are MNHNS and SASEGT. The ends lost 4 bases at V and 4 bases at J; junction bases unmatched: 6. The CDR3 region has the DNA TGTGCCAGCAGTGCGACAGGGGGGGTCGCAGATACGCAGTATTTT. Its protein product is CASSATGGVADTQYF.

This chain joins TRBV2 and TRBJ2-1, with unresolved D. V lost 0 bases, J lost 14 bases, and 5 bases lay in between. CDR1 and CDR2 (germline): SNHLY, FYNNEI. The CDR3 runs to 10 residues. The CDR3 nucleotides are TGTGCCAGCAGTGAAGCTAATAAGTTCTTC. It is translated as CASSEANKFF.

This chain links TRBV28 with TRBJ1-2; 11 bases agree with TRBD1. The V gene's germline CDR1 is MDHEN and CDR2 SYDVKM. The V gene end was trimmed by 6 bases and the J gene end by 5 bases; junction bases not matched to a gene: 11. CDR3 size: 16 residues. CDR3 DNA sequence: TGTGCCAGCAGCTCCTTGGGTGGACAGGGGGCTTATGGCTACACCTTC. It codes for CASSSLGGQGAYGYTF.

The rearrangement joins TRBV27 to TRBJ1-2, with 11 bases identical to TRBD1. V was pared by 6 bases and J by 8 bases, with 14 bases of the junction left unmatched. This CDR3 spans 16 amino acids. Germline loops: CDR1 MNHEY, CDR2 SMNVEV (reference sequence). The CDR3 loop reads CASSPRGTGGVRGYTF. The CDR3 nucleotides are TGTGCCAGCAGCCCTCGCGGGACAGGGGGAGTGAGAGGCTACACCTTC.

This chain joins TRBV27 and TRBJ1-6; tentative D call: TRBD1 (6 bases). V was trimmed by 2 bases and J by 7 bases, leaving 24 bases between them. CDR1 and CDR2 (germline): MNHEY, SMNVEV (reference sequence). The CDR3 extends over 19 amino acids. The CDR3 sequence is CASSLLSSAAGALNSPLHF. CDR3 sequence (DNA): TGTGCCAGCAGTTTACTATCCTCAGCGGCAGGGGCGCTCAATTCACCCCTCCACTTT.

The chain couples TRBV4-1 to TRBJ1-1; TRBD1 matches 7 bases. CDR3 size: 15 residues. Trimming at V came to 2 bases and at J to 4 bases, leaving 7 bases not matched to a gene. Germline lookup yields CDR1 MGHRA and CDR2 YSYEKL. The chain's CDR3 is CASSQRFTGATEAFF. The DNA for the CDR3 is TGCGCCAGCAGCCAACGATTCACAGGGGCCACTGAAGCTTTCTTT.